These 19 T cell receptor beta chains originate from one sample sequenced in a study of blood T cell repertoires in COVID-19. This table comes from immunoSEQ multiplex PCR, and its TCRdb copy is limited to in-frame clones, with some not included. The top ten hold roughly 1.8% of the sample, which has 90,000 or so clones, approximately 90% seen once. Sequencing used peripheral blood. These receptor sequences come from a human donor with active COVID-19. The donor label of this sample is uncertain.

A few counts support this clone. The CDR3 DNA reads TGTGCTAGTGGCCCAGACAGCCTAGCCAAAAACATTCAGTACTTC. Its protein is CASGPDSLAKNIQYF. The chain carries TRBV12-5 and TRBJ2-4; D possibly corresponds to TRBD1 (5 bases). The CDR3 covers 15 residues. Trimming left V 6 bases short and J 0 bases short, with 12 bases between. Germline V CDR1 and CDR2: LGHNT, FRNRAP.

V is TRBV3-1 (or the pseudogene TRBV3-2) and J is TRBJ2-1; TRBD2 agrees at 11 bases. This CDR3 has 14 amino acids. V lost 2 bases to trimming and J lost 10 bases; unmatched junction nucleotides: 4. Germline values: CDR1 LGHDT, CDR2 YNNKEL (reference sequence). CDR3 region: CASSQIAGGREQFF. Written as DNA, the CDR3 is TGTGCCAGCAGCCAAATAGCGGGGGGGCGAGAGCAGTTCTTC.

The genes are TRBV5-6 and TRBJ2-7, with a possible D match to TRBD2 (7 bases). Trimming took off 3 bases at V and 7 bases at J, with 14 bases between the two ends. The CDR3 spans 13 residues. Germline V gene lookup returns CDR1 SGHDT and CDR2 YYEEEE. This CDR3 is CASSSHGGLEQYF. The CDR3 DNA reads TGTGCCAGCAGCTCCCACGGGGGGCTGGAGCAGTACTTC. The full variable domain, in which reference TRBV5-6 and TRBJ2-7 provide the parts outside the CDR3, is DAGVTQSPTHLIKTRGQQVTLRCSPKSGHDTVSWYQQALGQGPQFIFQYYEEEERQRGNFPDRFSGHQFPNYSSELNVNALLLGDSALYLCASSSHGGLEQYFGPGTRLTVT.

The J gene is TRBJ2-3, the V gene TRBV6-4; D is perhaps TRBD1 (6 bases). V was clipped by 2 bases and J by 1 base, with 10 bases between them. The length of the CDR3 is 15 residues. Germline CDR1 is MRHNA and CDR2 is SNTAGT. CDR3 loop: CASSDTAGGTDTQYF. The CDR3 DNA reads TGTGCCAGCAGTGACACCGCAGGGGGCACAGATACGCAGTATTTT.

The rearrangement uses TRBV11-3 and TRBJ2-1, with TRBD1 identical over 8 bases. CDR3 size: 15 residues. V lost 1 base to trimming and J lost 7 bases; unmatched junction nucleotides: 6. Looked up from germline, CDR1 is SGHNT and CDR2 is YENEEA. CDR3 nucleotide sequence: TGTGCCAGCAGCTTAGGGGGACAGGCCGGGAATGAGCAGTTCTTC. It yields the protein CASSLGGQAGNEQFF.

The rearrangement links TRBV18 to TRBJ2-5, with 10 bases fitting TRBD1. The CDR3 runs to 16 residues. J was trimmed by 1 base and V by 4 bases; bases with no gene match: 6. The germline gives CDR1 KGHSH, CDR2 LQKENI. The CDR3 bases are TGTGCCAGCTCACTCCTCGGGACAGGGGTCCAAGAGACCCAGTACTTC. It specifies CASSLLGTGVQETQYF.

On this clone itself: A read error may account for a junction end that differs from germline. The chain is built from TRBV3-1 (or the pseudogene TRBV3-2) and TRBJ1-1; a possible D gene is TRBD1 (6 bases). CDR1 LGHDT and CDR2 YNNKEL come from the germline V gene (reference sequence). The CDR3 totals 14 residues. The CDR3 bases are TGTGCCAGCAGCCAAAGGGGGGGTTTGGCTGAGGCTTTCTTT. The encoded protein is CASSQRGGLAEAFF.

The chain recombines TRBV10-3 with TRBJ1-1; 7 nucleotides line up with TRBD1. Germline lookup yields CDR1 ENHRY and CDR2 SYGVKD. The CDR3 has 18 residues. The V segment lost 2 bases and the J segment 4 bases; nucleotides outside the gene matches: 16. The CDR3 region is CAISEARGQGGVGTEAFF. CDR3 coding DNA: TGTGCCATCAGTGAGGCCCGAGGCCAGGGGGGCGTGGGCACTGAAGCTTTCTTT.

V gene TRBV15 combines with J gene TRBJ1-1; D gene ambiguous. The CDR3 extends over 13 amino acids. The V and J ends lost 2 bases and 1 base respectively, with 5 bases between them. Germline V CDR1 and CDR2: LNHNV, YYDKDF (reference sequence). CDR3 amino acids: CATSRLGNTEAFF. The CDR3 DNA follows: TGTGCCACCAGCAGACTAGGGAACACTGAAGCTTTCTTT. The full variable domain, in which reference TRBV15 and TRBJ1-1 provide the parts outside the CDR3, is DAMVIQNPRYQVTQFGKPVTLSCSQTLNHNVMYWYQQKSSQAPKLLFHYYDKDFNNEADTPDNFQSRRPNTSFCFLDIRSPGLGDTAMYLCATSRLGNTEAFFGQGTRLTVV.

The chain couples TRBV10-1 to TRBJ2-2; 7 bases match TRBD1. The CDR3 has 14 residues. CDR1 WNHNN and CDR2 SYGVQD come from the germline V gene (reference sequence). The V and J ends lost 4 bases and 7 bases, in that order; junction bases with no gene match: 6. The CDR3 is CASSAQGVDGELFF. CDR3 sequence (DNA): TGCGCCAGCAGTGCCCAGGGGGTCGACGGGGAGCTGTTTTTT.

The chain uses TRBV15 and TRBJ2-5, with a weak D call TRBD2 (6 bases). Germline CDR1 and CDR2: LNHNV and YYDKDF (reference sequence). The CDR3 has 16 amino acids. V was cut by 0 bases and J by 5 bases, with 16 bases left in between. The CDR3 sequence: CATSRDRLSGVETQYF. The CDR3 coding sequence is TGTGCCACCAGCAGAGATAGGCTATCGGGGGTGGAGACCCAGTACTTC.

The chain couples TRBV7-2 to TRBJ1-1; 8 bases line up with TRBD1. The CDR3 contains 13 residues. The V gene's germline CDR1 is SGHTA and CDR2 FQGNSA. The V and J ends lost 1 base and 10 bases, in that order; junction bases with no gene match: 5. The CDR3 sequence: CASSLGAGGGAFF. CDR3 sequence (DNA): TGTGCCAGCAGCTTAGGGGCAGGGGGCGGAGCTTTCTTT. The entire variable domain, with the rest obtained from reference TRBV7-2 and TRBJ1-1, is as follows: GAGVSQSPSNKVTEKGKDVELRCDPISGHTALYWYRQSLGQGLEFLIYFQGNSAPDKSGLPSDRFSAERTGGSVSTLTIQRTQQEDSAVYLCASSLGAGGGAFFGQGTRLTVV.

CDR3 in DNA: TGTGCCAGCAGTATAGGACTAGCGGGGGGTCTGAACCTGAACACCGGGGAGCTGTTTTTT. Translation gives CASSIGLAGGLNLNTGELFF. The chain has TRBV13 and TRBJ2-2; 14 positions match TRBD2. CDR1 is PRHDT, CDR2 FYEKMQ, per germline (reference sequence). The trim removed 6 bases at V and 1 base at J, leaving 13 bases unmatched. The CDR3 is made up of 20 amino acids. The complete variable domain, with remaining parts taken from reference TRBV13 and TRBJ2-2, reads AAGVIQSPRHLIKEKRETATLKCYPIPRHDTVYWYQQGPGQDPQFLISFYEKMQSDKGSIPDRFSAQQFSDYHSELNMSSLELGDSALYFCASSIGLAGGLNLNTGELFFGEGSRLTVL.

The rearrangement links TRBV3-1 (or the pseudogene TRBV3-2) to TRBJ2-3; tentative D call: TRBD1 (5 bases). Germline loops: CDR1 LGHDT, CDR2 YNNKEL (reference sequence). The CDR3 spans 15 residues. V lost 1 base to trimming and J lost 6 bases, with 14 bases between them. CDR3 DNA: TGTGCCAGCAGCCAAGTTGGGGCCTTCGACGATACGCAGTATTTT. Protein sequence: CASSQVGAFDDTQYF.

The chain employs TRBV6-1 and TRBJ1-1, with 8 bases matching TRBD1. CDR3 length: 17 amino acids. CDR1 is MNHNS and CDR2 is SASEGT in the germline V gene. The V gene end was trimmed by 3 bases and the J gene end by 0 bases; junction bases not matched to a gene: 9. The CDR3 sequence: CASSEEQGVQMNTEAFF. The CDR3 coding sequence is TGTGCCAGCAGTGAGGAACAGGGGGTGCAAATGAACACTGAAGCTTTCTTT.

CDR3 protein: CASSFRGSSYEQYF. The DNA for the CDR3 is TGTGCCAGCAGCTTCAGGGGTTCCTCCTACGAGCAGTACTTC. This chain links TRBV7-9 with TRBJ2-7; D is perhaps TRBD1 (6 bases). CDR1 is SEHNR, CDR2 FQNEAQ, per germline (reference sequence). This CDR3 spans 14 amino acids. Trimming took 3 bases from V and 0 from J, leaving 9 bases between them.

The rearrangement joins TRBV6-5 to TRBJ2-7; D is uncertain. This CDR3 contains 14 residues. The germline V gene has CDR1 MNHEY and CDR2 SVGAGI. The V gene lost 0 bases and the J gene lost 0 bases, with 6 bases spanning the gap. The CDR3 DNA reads TGTGCCAGCAGTTACTCCCGGGTCTCCTACGAGCAGTACTTC. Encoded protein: CASSYSRVSYEQYF.

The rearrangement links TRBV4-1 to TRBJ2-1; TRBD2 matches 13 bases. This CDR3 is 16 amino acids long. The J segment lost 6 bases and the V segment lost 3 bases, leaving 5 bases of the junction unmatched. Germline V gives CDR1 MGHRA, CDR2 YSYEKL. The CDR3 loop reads CASSQFGTSGANEQFF. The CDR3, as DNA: TGCGCCAGCAGCCAGTTCGGGACTAGCGGGGCCAATGAGCAGTTCTTC.

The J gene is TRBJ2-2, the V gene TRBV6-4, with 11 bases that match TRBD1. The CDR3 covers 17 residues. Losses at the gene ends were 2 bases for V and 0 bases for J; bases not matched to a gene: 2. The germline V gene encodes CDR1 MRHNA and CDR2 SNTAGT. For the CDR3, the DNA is TGTGCCAGCAGTGACGCGGGACAGGGGGCGAACACCGGGGAGCTGTTTTTT. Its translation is CASSDAGQGANTGELFF.